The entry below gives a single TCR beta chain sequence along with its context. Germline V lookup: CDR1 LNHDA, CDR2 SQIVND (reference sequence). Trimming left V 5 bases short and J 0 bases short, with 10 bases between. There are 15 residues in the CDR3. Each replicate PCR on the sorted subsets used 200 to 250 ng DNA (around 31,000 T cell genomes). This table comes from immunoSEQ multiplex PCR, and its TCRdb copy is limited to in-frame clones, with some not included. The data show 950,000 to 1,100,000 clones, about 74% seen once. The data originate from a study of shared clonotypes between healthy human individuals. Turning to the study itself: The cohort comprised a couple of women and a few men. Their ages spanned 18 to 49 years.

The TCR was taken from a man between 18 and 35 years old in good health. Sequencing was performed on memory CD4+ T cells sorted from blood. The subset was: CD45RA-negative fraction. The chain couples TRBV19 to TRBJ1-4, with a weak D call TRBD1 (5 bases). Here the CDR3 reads CASSSQGSTNEKLFF. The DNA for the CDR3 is TGTGCCAGTAGTTCTCAGGGTTCAACTAATGAAAAACTGTTTTTT. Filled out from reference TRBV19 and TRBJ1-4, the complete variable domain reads DGGITQSPKYLFRKEGQNVTLSCEQNLNHDAMYWYRQDPGQGLRLIYYSQIVNDFQKGDIAEGYSVSREKKESFPLTVTSAQKNPTAFYLCASSSQGSTNEKLFFGSGTQLSVL.